This passage covers 22 T cell receptor beta chains from one sample sequenced in a study of T cell clonotyping in hematopoietic cell transplantation. Produced via immunoSEQ multiplex PCR; TCRdb's table is partial and in-frame only. The sample consists of about 43,000 clones, 95% of them appearing once. Specimen: peripheral blood mononuclear cells. These receptors were collected from a young man in good health. Some clones in this sample may be carry-over from other donors' samples.

V gene TRBV7-6 combines with J gene TRBJ2-1; TRBD2 matches at 14 bases. The CDR3 spans 16 residues. V was pared by 0 bases and J by 9 bases, with 4 bases of the junction left unmatched. Looked up from germline, CDR1 is SGHVS and CDR2 is FNYEAQ. The CDR3 here is CASSLAGLAGESEQFF. CDR3 nucleotides: TGTGCCAGCAGCTTAGCGGGACTAGCGGGAGAGAGTGAGCAGTTCTTC.

The rearrangement joins TRBV7-9 to TRBJ2-1, with TRBD2 matching over 10 bases. Germline V gene data show CDR1 as SEHNR and CDR2 as FQNEAQ (reference sequence). V lost 3 bases and J lost 7; bases outside the gene matches: 6. The CDR3 loop spans 15 amino acids. CDR3 nucleotides: TGTGCCAGCAGCTTCTCTAGCGGGAGTATAAATGAGCAGTTCTTC. This gives the protein CASSFSSGSINEQFF.

The chain recombines TRBV9 with TRBJ1-5; 9 bases are shared with TRBD1. CDR3 length: 15 amino acids. The ends lost 4 bases at V and 4 bases at J; junction bases unmatched: 6. CDR1 SGDLS and CDR2 YYNGEE come from the germline V gene. The CDR3 reads CASSPRTGVNQPQHF. The CDR3 DNA reads TGTGCCAGCAGCCCCCGGACAGGGGTAAATCAGCCCCAGCATTTT.

This chain uses TRBV11-3 with TRBJ2-3; 7 bases fit TRBD2. CDR1 SGHNT and CDR2 YENEEA come from the germline V gene. V shed 4 bases, J shed 5 bases, and the junction held 12 bases outside the gene matches. This CDR3 is 16 amino acids long. The CDR3 DNA is TGTGCCAGCAGCTCACAAACGGCGGGAGCAGGAGATACGCAGTATTTT. Protein product: CASSSQTAGAGDTQYF.

This chain connects TRBV10-1 to TRBJ2-2; 13 bases fit TRBD2. Per germline, CDR1 WNHNN and CDR2 SYGVQD (reference sequence). V lost 1 base, J lost 4 bases, and 0 bases stayed unmatched. CDR3 length: 16 amino acids. The CDR3 DNA is TGCGCCAGCAGTGAGTGGACTAGCGGGGGCACCGGGGAGCTGTTTTTT. Protein: CASSEWTSGGTGELFF.

The rearrangement links TRBV4-1 to TRBJ1-1, with D tentatively TRBD1 (6 bases). V lost 4 bases to trimming and J lost 0 bases, with 18 bases between them. The CDR3 consists of 17 residues. Germline-derived CDR1 and CDR2 are MGHRA and YSYEKL. CDR3 sequence reads: CASSLRWGAGMNTEAFF. Written as DNA, the CDR3 is TGCGCCAGCAGCCTACGTTGGGGGGCGGGCATGAACACTGAAGCTTTCTTT.

On this clone itself: Sequence at one end of the junction differs from germline and may be a read error. V is TRBV23-1 and J is TRBJ2-7; D may correspond to TRBD1 or TRBD2 (5 bases each). TRBV23-1 is designated an ORF whose function remains uncertain. The CDR3 is 12 residues long. The chain's CDR3 is CATPLGISRGPF. CDR3 bases: TGCGCCACCCCGCTGGGGATATCCCGGGGCCCTTTC.

The CDR3 is CASSMIQGDGYTF. DNA of the CDR3: TGTGCCAGTAGTATGATCCAGGGCGATGGCTACACCTTC. The rearrangement links TRBV19 to TRBJ1-2; D is perhaps TRBD1 (5 bases). CDR3 length: 13 amino acids. Trimming took 3 bases from V and 6 from J, leaving 11 bases between them. Germline lookup yields CDR1 LNHDA and CDR2 SQIVND (reference sequence).

This chain links TRBV7-2 with TRBJ2-5; D gene ambiguous. Germline V CDR1 and CDR2: SGHTA, FQGNSA. This CDR3 is built from 14 residues. V was trimmed by 4 bases and J by 5 bases, leaving 14 bases between them. CDR3 nucleotide sequence: TGTGCCAGCAGCTACAGCCACGATCGGGAGACCCAGTACTTC. Translated: CASSYSHDRETQYF.

The rearrangement links TRBV9 to TRBJ2-7, with 8 bases identical to TRBD2. The germline CDR1 and CDR2 sequences are SGDLS and YYNGEE. This CDR3 is 14 amino acids long. Trimming at V came to 4 bases and at J to 3 bases, leaving 6 bases not matched to a gene. Here the CDR3 reads CASSPGGGYYEQYF. The CDR3 DNA sequence: TGTGCCAGCAGCCCGGGAGGGGGATACTACGAGCAGTACTTC.

This chain links TRBV7-2 with TRBJ2-7; tentative D call: TRBD1 (5 bases). Germline loops: CDR1 SGHTA, CDR2 FQGNSA. Between the trimmed V and J ends, which lost 5 bases and 3 bases, there was a span of 11 bases. This CDR3 region has 13 residues. CDR3 in amino acids: CASSQTDSYEQYF. As DNA, the CDR3 is TGTGCCAGCAGCCAGACCGACAGCTACGAGCAGTACTTC.

The chain joins TRBV7-2 to TRBJ2-5; perhaps TRBD1 as D (8 bases). The germline gives CDR1 SGHTA, CDR2 FQGNSA. This CDR3 has 15 amino acids. Trimming stripped 4 bases from V and 2 bases from J, with 14 bases between. CDR3 bases: TGTGCCAGCAGCTACACAGGGGGGGGGCAAGAGACCCAGTACTTC. This translates into CASSYTGGGQETQYF.

V and J are TRBV6-1 and TRBJ2-3; a weak D match, TRBD2 (5 bases). Per the germline V gene, CDR1 is MNHNS and CDR2 is SASEGT. This CDR3 region has 15 residues. The ends were cut back, 1 base at V and 4 bases at J, with 12 bases in the middle. CDR3: CASSEEEGRADTQYF. The CDR3 region has the DNA TGTGCCAGCAGTGAAGAAGAGGGCCGCGCAGATACGCAGTATTTT.

The rearrangement uses TRBV7-6 and TRBJ2-7, with a weak D call TRBD1 (5 bases). This CDR3 has 14 amino acids. Germline V lookup: CDR1 SGHVS, CDR2 FNYEAQ. V lost 5 bases and J lost 2, with 13 bases in between. The CDR3 here is CASSPAGNPYEQYF. The CDR3 DNA reads as TGTGCCAGCAGCCCGGCAGGGAACCCCTACGAGCAGTACTTC.

The V gene is TRBV5-4, the J gene TRBJ2-1; possibly TRBD2 for D (5 bases). V was shortened by 9 bases and J by 8 bases, with 18 bases between the two germline ends. Germline loops: CDR1 SGHNT, CDR2 YYREEE (reference sequence). The CDR3 consists of 13 residues. The CDR3 region is CAIHIPGRYEQFF. As DNA, the CDR3 is TGTGCCATCCACATCCCGGGGAGATATGAGCAGTTCTTC.

This chain connects TRBV14 to TRBJ2-1, with 10 nucleotides matching TRBD2. CDR1 SGHDN and CDR2 FVKESK come from the germline V gene. The CDR3 loop spans 11 amino acids. Unmatched junction bases numbered 8, after V lost 8 bases and J lost 16 bases. CDR3 DNA sequence: TGTGCCAGCGGTAGCGGGGGGCCGATATTCTTC. Protein product: CASGSGGPIFF. The full variable domain, with the rest looked up from reference TRBV14 and TRBJ2-1, is EAGVTQFPSHSVIEKGQTVTLRCDPISGHDNLYWYRRVMGKEIKFLLHFVKESKQDESGMPNNRFLAERTGGTYSTLKVQPAELEDSGVYFCASGSGGPIFFGPGTRLTVL.

This chain uses TRBV6-5 with TRBJ2-3; 10 bases map to TRBD2. In germline, CDR1 is MNHEY, CDR2 SVGAGI. This CDR3 comprises 15 residues. Trimming cost V 2 bases and J 4 bases; bases outside gene matches: 3. The CDR3 here is CASSYKGLAPDTQYF. In DNA, the CDR3 is TGTGCCAGCAGTTACAAGGGACTAGCGCCAGATACGCAGTATTTT.

The chain couples TRBV4-2 to TRBJ2-1, with D perhaps matching TRBD1 (6 bases). V was trimmed by 3 bases and J by 10 bases, leaving 25 bases between them. CDR3 size: 17 residues. In germline, CDR1 is LGHNA, CDR2 YNFKEQ. The CDR3: CASSHSGRQDTILEQFF. CDR3 DNA: TGTGCCAGCAGCCATTCTGGCCGACAGGACACAATCCTAGAGCAGTTCTTC.

The chain employs TRBV11-1 and TRBJ2-2; D not certain. The CDR3 is 13 residues long. Germline lookup yields CDR1 SGHAT and CDR2 FQDESV (reference sequence). V was pared by 1 base and J by 6 bases, with 6 bases between. CDR3: CASSLVRSGELFF. The CDR3 DNA is TGTGCCAGCAGCTTAGTTCGGTCCGGGGAGCTGTTTTTT.

The chain links TRBV11-1 to TRBJ1-2; D is undetermined. CDR3 length: 12 amino acids. Germline loops: CDR1 SGHAT, CDR2 FQDESV (reference sequence). The ends were cut back, 3 bases at V and 6 bases at J, with 8 bases in the middle. CDR3 residues: CASSFGNNGYTF. The DNA for the CDR3 is TGTGCCAGCAGCTTCGGGAACAATGGCTACACCTTC.

J is TRBJ2-7 and V is TRBV30; TRBD2 aligns across 16 bases. Germline CDR1 GTSNPN, CDR2 SVGIG (reference sequence). This CDR3 comprises 17 residues. J was trimmed by 4 bases and V by 1 base; bases with no gene match: 7. CDR3 sequence: CAWSGGTSGRASYEQYF. In nucleotides, the CDR3 is TGTGCCTGGAGTGGAGGGACTAGCGGGAGGGCCTCGTACGAGCAGTACTTC.

In this sample, this clone turned up once. This chain uses TRBV2 with TRBJ2-3; the D call may be TRBD1 or TRBD2 (5 bases each). The CDR3 contains 16 residues. Germline values: CDR1 SNHLY, CDR2 FYNNEI. Trimming removed 5 bases at V and 2 bases at J, with 17 bases between. CDR3 in amino acids: CASSRRLPGHTDTQYF. The CDR3 nucleotides read TGTGCCAGCAGTCGGCGTTTACCGGGGCACACAGATACGCAGTATTTT.